A selection of T cell receptor beta chains follows, all from one sample in a study of T cell responses to AZD1222 COVID-19 vaccine. Here immunoSEQ multiplex PCR was the method, and the copy in TCRdb shows in-frame clones only, minus some. The data contain around 89,000 clones, 75% to 90% of them seen just once; the ten biggest clones take up 5% to 6%. The specimen was peripheral blood, collected 28 days after the second AZD1222 dose. The receptors were gathered from an adult who received the AZD1222 COVID-19 vaccine. CDR3s include the opening cysteine and the closing phenylalanine or tryptophan. Fields, in order: J gene, D gene, clone size, V gene, CDR3 DNA, CDR3 protein. D genes are given only for firm matches. Size tells how often a clone was seen (once, few, many) or the class of an expanded clone, and some rows leave it out.

j_call: TRBJ2-4
d_call: NA
clone_size: NA
v_call: TRBV11-2
cdr3_nt: TGTGCCAGCAGGGAAGGGGGGGGTCTAGCCAAAAACATTCAGTACTTC
cdr3_aa: CASREGGGLAKNIQYF

j_call: TRBJ2-7
d_call: NA
clone_size: NA
v_call: TRBV12-5
cdr3_nt: TGTGCTAGTGGTCAAACGACTAAAGACAGGTATAGCTCCTACGAGCAGTACTTC
cdr3_aa: CASGQTTKDRYSSYEQYF

j_call: TRBJ1-1
d_call: NA
clone_size: NA
v_call: TRBV19
cdr3_nt: TGTGCCAGTAGTATGCGGATGGGGAACACTGAAGCTTTCTTT
cdr3_aa: CASSMRMGNTEAFF

j_call: TRBJ2-3
d_call: NA
clone_size: NA
v_call: TRBV4-2
cdr3_nt: TGTGCCAGCAGCCATCAGCGTGCGCAGTATTTT
cdr3_aa: CASSHQRAQYF

j_call: TRBJ2-2
d_call: NA
clone_size: NA
v_call: TRBV12-3/TRBV12-4
cdr3_nt: TGTGCCAGCAGTTTCTCCACCACCGGGGAGCTGTTTTTT
cdr3_aa: CASSFSTTGELFF

j_call: TRBJ2-3
d_call: NA
clone_size: NA
v_call: TRBV7-9
cdr3_nt: TGTGCCAGCAGCCCGTCCTCCTCGACCTTTACGCAGTATTTT
cdr3_aa: CASSPSSSTFTQYF

j_call: TRBJ2-1
d_call: TRBD2
clone_size: NA
v_call: TRBV19
cdr3_nt: TGTGCCAGTGTCCCGGGGGGGGCCGTCGGAGAGCAGTTCTTC
cdr3_aa: CASVPGGAVGEQFF

j_call: TRBJ1-4
d_call: NA
clone_size: NA
v_call: TRBV4-2
cdr3_nt: TGTGCCAGCAGCCACGAGGGGTCTAATGAAAAACTGTTTTTT
cdr3_aa: CASSHEGSNEKLFF

j_call: TRBJ2-4
d_call: NA
clone_size: once
v_call: TRBV5-1
cdr3_nt: TGCGCCAGCAGCTCGACAGTGGGAGCCAAAAACATTCAGTACTTC
cdr3_aa: CASSSTVGAKNIQYF

j_call: TRBJ1-2
d_call: NA
clone_size: NA
v_call: TRBV7-9
cdr3_nt: TGTGCCAGCAGCCCTAGCAGCGGGGGAAGCTATGGCTACACCTTC
cdr3_aa: CASSPSSGGSYGYTF

j_call: TRBJ1-5
d_call: NA
clone_size: NA
v_call: TRBV21-1
cdr3_nt: TGTGCCAGCAGTACTTTCGATAGCGATCAGCCCCAGCATTTT
cdr3_aa: CASSTFDSDQPQHF

j_call: TRBJ1-2
d_call: NA
clone_size: NA
v_call: TRBV29-1
cdr3_nt: TGCAGCGCTAAAGGCGGGGGCTATGGCTACACCTTC
cdr3_aa: CSAKGGGYGYTF

j_call: TRBJ1-2
d_call: NA
clone_size: NA
v_call: TRBV6-5
cdr3_nt: TGTGCCAGCAGTTATTTGGACATTAACTATGGCTACACCTTC
cdr3_aa: CASSYLDINYGYTF

j_call: TRBJ1-1
d_call: NA
clone_size: once
v_call: TRBV27
cdr3_nt: TGTGCCAGCAGGCCCCCGGGACCCCACACTGAAGCTTTCTTT
cdr3_aa: CASRPPGPHTEAFF

j_call: TRBJ2-6
d_call: NA
clone_size: NA
v_call: TRBV4-3
cdr3_nt: TGCGCCAGCAGCCAAGGTGGGGACAACTCTGGGGCCAACGTCCTGACTTTC
cdr3_aa: CASSQGGDNSGANVLTF

j_call: TRBJ1-5
d_call: NA
clone_size: NA
v_call: TRBV4-1
cdr3_nt: TGCGCCAGCAGCCAAGAGTGGGGGATAAACAATCAGCCCCAGCATTTT
cdr3_aa: CASSQEWGINNQPQHF

j_call: TRBJ1-2
d_call: TRBD1
clone_size: NA
v_call: TRBV28
cdr3_nt: TGTGCCAGCAGTTTCCCCGGGACAGGGAACTATGGCTACACCTTC
cdr3_aa: CASSFPGTGNYGYTF

j_call: TRBJ1-5
d_call: NA
clone_size: NA
v_call: TRBV3-1/TRBV3-2
cdr3_nt: TGTGCCAGCAGCCCCGAGGGATATAGCAATCAGCCCCAGCATTTT
cdr3_aa: CASSPEGYSNQPQHF

j_call: TRBJ2-1
d_call: TRBD1
clone_size: NA
v_call: TRBV24-1
cdr3_nt: TGTGCCACCAGTGGACAGGGGACGGGCAATGAGCAGTTCTTC
cdr3_aa: CATSGQGTGNEQFF

j_call: TRBJ1-4
d_call: NA
clone_size: NA
v_call: TRBV5-1
cdr3_nt: TGCGCCAGCAGCGCACATTCTGGGTGGCCTAATGAAAAACTGTTTTTT
cdr3_aa: CASSAHSGWPNEKLFF

j_call: TRBJ1-5
d_call: NA
clone_size: NA
v_call: TRBV19
cdr3_nt: TGTGCCAGTAGTATAGATTCTGCAGCGGGTAATAGCAATCAGCCCCAGCATTTT
cdr3_aa: CASSIDSAAGNSNQPQHF

j_call: TRBJ1-2
d_call: TRBD1
clone_size: NA
v_call: TRBV29-1
cdr3_nt: TGCAGCGCCGCCGTCGACAGGGTACAGGGCTACACCTTC
cdr3_aa: CSAAVDRVQGYTF

j_call: TRBJ1-1
d_call: NA
clone_size: NA
v_call: TRBV29-1
cdr3_nt: TGCAGCGTTGGTAAGGGAGGGAACACTGAAGCTTTCTTT
cdr3_aa: CSVGKGGNTEAFF

j_call: TRBJ1-4
d_call: NA
clone_size: NA
v_call: TRBV6-1
cdr3_nt: TGTGCCAGCAGTGCCCGGGGGGGCGGCCTTGTGAATGAAAAACTGTTTTTT
cdr3_aa: CASSARGGGLVNEKLFF

j_call: TRBJ2-2
d_call: NA
clone_size: NA
v_call: TRBV30
cdr3_nt: TGTGCCTGGACGTCCCGGGGGGAGCTGTTTTTT
cdr3_aa: CAWTSRGELFF

j_call: TRBJ2-1
d_call: TRBD1
clone_size: once
v_call: TRBV5-8
cdr3_nt: TGTGCCAGCAGCTGGGACAGGGATTATGAGCAGTTCTTC
cdr3_aa: CASSWDRDYEQFF

j_call: TRBJ1-1
d_call: TRBD1
clone_size: few
v_call: TRBV7-9
cdr3_nt: TGTGCCACAAGGGGGCTTGATGAAGCTTTCTTT
cdr3_aa: CATRGLDEAFF

j_call: TRBJ2-2
d_call: NA
clone_size: few
v_call: TRBV9
cdr3_nt: TGTGCCAGCAGCGTAGAACCGAGTCCAATAGACACCGGGGAGCTGTTTTTT
cdr3_aa: CASSVEPSPIDTGELFF

j_call: TRBJ2-2
d_call: TRBD1
clone_size: NA
v_call: TRBV19
cdr3_nt: TGTGCCAGTAGTATAAAGGCGACAGGGGGAATCACCGGGGAGCTGTTTTTT
cdr3_aa: CASSIKATGGITGELFF

j_call: TRBJ1-2
d_call: NA
clone_size: NA
v_call: TRBV6-5
cdr3_nt: TGTGCCAGCAGTCCACCCTCCGACAGAGGCTATGGCTACACCTTC
cdr3_aa: CASSPPSDRGYGYTF

j_call: TRBJ2-7
d_call: TRBD1
clone_size: NA
v_call: TRBV18
cdr3_nt: TGTGCCAGCTCACCCGAACCCGCCGACAGGGGGGGCTACGAGCAGTACTTC
cdr3_aa: CASSPEPADRGGYEQYF

j_call: TRBJ1-6
d_call: TRBD1
clone_size: NA
v_call: TRBV7-9
cdr3_nt: TGTGCCAGCAGCTGGCCACAGGGGATGGAAAATTCACCCCTCCACTTT
cdr3_aa: CASSWPQGMENSPLHF

j_call: TRBJ2-5
d_call: TRBD1
clone_size: NA
v_call: TRBV5-1
cdr3_nt: TGCGCCAGCAGGGACAGGACTCACCAAGAGACCCAGTACTTC
cdr3_aa: CASRDRTHQETQYF

j_call: TRBJ2-2
d_call: TRBD2
clone_size: once
v_call: TRBV5-5
cdr3_nt: TGTGCCAGCAGCTGGGGGGGACGGAACACCGGGGAGCTGTTTTTT
cdr3_aa: CASSWGGRNTGELFF

j_call: TRBJ1-1
d_call: NA
clone_size: NA
v_call: TRBV5-1
cdr3_nt: TGCGCCAGCAGCTTGGAACGGGGGGGCATGAACACTGAAGCTTTCTTT
cdr3_aa: CASSLERGGMNTEAFF

j_call: TRBJ2-3
d_call: TRBD2
clone_size: NA
v_call: TRBV7-3
cdr3_nt: TGTGCCAGCAGCTTCGGGGGGGCCAACACAGATACGCAGTATTTT
cdr3_aa: CASSFGGANTDTQYF

j_call: TRBJ1-2
d_call: NA
clone_size: NA
v_call: TRBV4-3
cdr3_nt: TGCGCCAGCAGCCAAGAGTTGGGGGGAAAAAACTATGGCTACACCTTC
cdr3_aa: CASSQELGGKNYGYTF

j_call: TRBJ2-2
d_call: TRBD1
clone_size: NA
v_call: TRBV4-2
cdr3_nt: TGTGCCAGCAGCCAAGTCATAGGACAGGGTCCCGCCGGGGAGCTGTTTTTT
cdr3_aa: CASSQVIGQGPAGELFF

j_call: TRBJ2-5
d_call: NA
clone_size: NA
v_call: TRBV3-1/TRBV3-2
cdr3_nt: TGTGCCAGCAGCCGGACCTCGGGGGATAAAGAGACCCAGTACTTC
cdr3_aa: CASSRTSGDKETQYF

j_call: TRBJ2-7
d_call: TRBD1
clone_size: NA
v_call: TRBV7-9
cdr3_nt: TGTGCCAGCAGCATTACCGGGACAGGGGACTACGAGCAGTACTTC
cdr3_aa: CASSITGTGDYEQYF

j_call: TRBJ2-7
d_call: NA
clone_size: once
v_call: TRBV25-1
cdr3_nt: TGTGCCAGCAGTGCGACAAGTAGCTCCTACGAGCAGTACTTC
cdr3_aa: CASSATSSSYEQYF